This T cell receptor (beta chain) was captured in a study of human thymus T cells. General study findings and limits: An apparent bias in V and J gene usage was seen in thymic and blood repertoires. There were highly overlapping thymic repertoires among unrelated individuals, as related research reported.

This table comes from immunoSEQ multiplex PCR, and its TCRdb copy is limited to in-frame clones, with some not included. The sample includes about 78,000 clones, 95% to 98% of them seen just once. The ends lost 4 bases at V and 4 bases at J; junction bases unmatched: 2. Germline V CDR1 and CDR2: SGHRS, YFSETQ. The CDR3 runs 13 residues. A remark on this clone: What it binds is unknown.

Resections from corrective heart surgery provided thymus tissue. The sample consisted of thymus tissue. The receptor was isolated from a boy under two years old with a congenital heart defect but otherwise immunologically healthy. The chain couples TRBV5-1 to TRBJ2-7; 10 bases align to TRBD1. CDR3 nucleotide sequence: TGCGCCAGCAGCCGGGACAGGGGATACGAGCAGTACTTC. This translates into CASSRDRGYEQYF.